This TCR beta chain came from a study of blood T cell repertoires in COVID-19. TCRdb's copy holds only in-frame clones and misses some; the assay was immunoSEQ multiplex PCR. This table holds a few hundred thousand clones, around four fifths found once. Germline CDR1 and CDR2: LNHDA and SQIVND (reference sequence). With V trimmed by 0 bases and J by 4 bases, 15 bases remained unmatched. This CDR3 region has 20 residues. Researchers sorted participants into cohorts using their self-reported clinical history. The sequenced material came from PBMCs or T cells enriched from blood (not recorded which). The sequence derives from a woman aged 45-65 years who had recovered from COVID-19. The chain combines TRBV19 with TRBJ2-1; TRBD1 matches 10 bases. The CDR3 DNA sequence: TGTGCCAGTAGTATAGATGGGCGGGACAGGGGTTCTGGCCCGTACAATGAGCAGTTCTTC. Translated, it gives CASSIDGRDRGSGPYNEQFF.